Presented here are 8 T cell receptor beta chains from one specimen sequenced in a study of T-cell reconstitution after alpha-beta-depleted transplantation in children. A TCRbeta library incorporating unique molecular identifiers was prepared. TCRdb passed the PCR reads through MiXCR, listing each CDR3 protein once. The top ten clones hold 13% to 15% of a sample with about 580,000 distinct CDR3 sequences, under 30% of them seen once. This sample comprised PBMCs, mostly from graft donor cells, obtained 360 days after TCRalphabeta/CD19-depleted stem cell transplant. The receptor set was obtained from a boy younger than two who had a stem cell transplant for acute myeloid leukemia, so the T cells may come from the graft donor.

This clonotype was seen ten or more times. V and J are TRBV29-1 and TRBJ2-3; TRBD2 agrees at 10 bases. The CDR3 length is 15 residues. Trimming at V came to 4 bases and at J to 2 bases, leaving 6 bases not matched to a gene. Germline V gene data show CDR1 as SQVTM and CDR2 as ANQGSEA. CDR3 nucleotides: TGCAGCGTTGGAACTAGCGGGGTTATCACAGATACGCAGTATTTT. Protein sequence: CSVGTSGVITDTQYF.

This clonotype was found many times. The chain combines TRBV20-1 with TRBJ2-1; no reliable D call. Germline CDR1 reads DFQATT; CDR2 reads SNEGSKA (reference sequence). The length of the CDR3 is 16 residues. Trimming took off 3 bases at V and 8 bases at J, with 23 bases between the two ends. Written as DNA, the CDR3 is TGCAGTGCTAGGTCCGGCCAAGGGAAAGTTCGAGATGAGCAGTTCTTC. Translating gives CSARSGQGKVRDEQFF.

Comments on this clonotype: At one boundary the junction diverges from the germline segment, which might be a read error. The V and J genes are TRBV11-3 and TRBJ2-1, with TRBD2 as a possible D gene (6 bases). Germline V CDR1 and CDR2: SGHNT, YENEEA. This CDR3 has 14 residues. This CDR3 reads CASSLRDSHNEQFF. CDR3 sequence (DNA): TGTGCCAGCAGCCTCCGGGACTCCCACAATGAGCAGTTCTTC.

The chain couples TRBV7-7 to TRBJ2-2; TRBD2 might be the D (6 bases). Germline V CDR1 and CDR2: SSHAT, FNYEAQ (reference sequence). Trimming stripped 2 bases from V and 6 bases from J, with 16 bases between. The CDR3 sequence is 16 residues long. The CDR3 region has the DNA TGTGCCAGCAGCTTATTCGCGGGGCCGGGGCCCGGGGAGCTGTTTTTT. Its protein is CASSLFAGPGPGELFF.

This clonotype was picked up many times. V is TRBV4-3 and J is TRBJ2-5, with D tentatively TRBD2 (5 bases). V lost 0 bases and J lost 7, with 9 bases in between. Germline lookup yields CDR1 LGHNA and CDR2 YSLEER. The CDR3 extends over 13 amino acids. The CDR3 loop reads CASSQDPAGTQYF. CDR3 DNA sequence: TGCGCCAGCAGCCAAGACCCCGCGGGGACCCAGTACTTC.

This clonotype was counted only a few times. The rearrangement uses TRBV7-9 and TRBJ2-2; a possible D gene is TRBD1 (6 bases). The CDR3 covers 16 residues. Per the germline V gene, CDR1 is SEHNR and CDR2 is FQNEAQ (reference sequence). V lost 6 bases to trimming and J lost 0 bases, with 14 bases between them. Here the CDR3 DNA reads TGTGCCAGCAGTCCAGGAACAGGGCCGAACACCGGGGAGCTGTTTTTT. Protein: CASSPGTGPNTGELFF.

The chain couples TRBV21-1 to TRBJ1-5. TRBV21-1 is a pseudogene segment. This CDR3 has 17 residues. The CDR3 protein is CASSKGLRQYSNQPQHF. CDR3 nucleotide sequence: TGTGCCAGCAGCAAAGGTCTGAGACAATATAGCAATCAGCCCCAGCATTTT.

The chain is built from TRBV7-2 and TRBJ2-5; possible D gene TRBD1, 5 bases. This CDR3 contains 15 residues. Germline V gene lookup returns CDR1 SGHTA and CDR2 FQGNSA. Trimming took off 6 bases at V and 0 bases at J, with 14 bases between the two ends. The CDR3 DNA is TGTGCCAGCAGATCAGGGAACCCGTACCAAGAGACCCAGTACTTC. Its translation is CASRSGNPYQETQYF. Full variable domain (missing parts from reference TRBV7-2 and TRBJ2-5): GAGVSQSPSNKVTEKGKDVELRCDPISGHTALYWYRQSLGQGLEFLIYFQGNSAPDKSGLPSDRFSAERTGGSVSTLTIQRTQQEDSAVYLCASRSGNPYQETQYFGPGTRLLVL.